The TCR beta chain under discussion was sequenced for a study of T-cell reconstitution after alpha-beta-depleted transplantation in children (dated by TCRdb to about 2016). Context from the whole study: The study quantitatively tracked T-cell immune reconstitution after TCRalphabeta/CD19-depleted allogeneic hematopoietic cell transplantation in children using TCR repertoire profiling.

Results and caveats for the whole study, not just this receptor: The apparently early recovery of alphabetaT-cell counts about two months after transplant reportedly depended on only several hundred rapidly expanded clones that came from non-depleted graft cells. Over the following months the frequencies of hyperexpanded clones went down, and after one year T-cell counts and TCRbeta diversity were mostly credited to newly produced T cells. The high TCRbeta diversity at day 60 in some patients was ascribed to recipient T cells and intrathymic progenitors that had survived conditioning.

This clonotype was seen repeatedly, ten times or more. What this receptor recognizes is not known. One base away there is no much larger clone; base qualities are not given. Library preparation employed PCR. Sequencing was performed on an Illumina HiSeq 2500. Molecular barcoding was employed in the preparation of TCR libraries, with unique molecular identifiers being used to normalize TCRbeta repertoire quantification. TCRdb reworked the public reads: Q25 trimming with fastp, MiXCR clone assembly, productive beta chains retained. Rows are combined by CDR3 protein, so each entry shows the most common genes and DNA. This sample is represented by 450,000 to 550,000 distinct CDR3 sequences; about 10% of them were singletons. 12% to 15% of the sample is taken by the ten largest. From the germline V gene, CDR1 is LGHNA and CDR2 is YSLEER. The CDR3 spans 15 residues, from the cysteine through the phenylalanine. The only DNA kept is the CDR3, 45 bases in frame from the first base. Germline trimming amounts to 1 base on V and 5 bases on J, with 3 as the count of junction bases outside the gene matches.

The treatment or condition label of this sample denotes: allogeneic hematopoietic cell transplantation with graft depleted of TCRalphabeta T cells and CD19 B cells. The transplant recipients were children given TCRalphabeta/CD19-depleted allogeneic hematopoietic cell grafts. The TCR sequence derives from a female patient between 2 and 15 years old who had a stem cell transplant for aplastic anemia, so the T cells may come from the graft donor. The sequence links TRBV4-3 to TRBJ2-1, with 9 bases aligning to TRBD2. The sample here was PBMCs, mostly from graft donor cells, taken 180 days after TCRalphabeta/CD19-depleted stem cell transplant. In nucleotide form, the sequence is TGCGCCAGCAGCCAAGGGCTAGCGGGAAACAATGAGCAGTTCTTC. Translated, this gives CASSQGLAGNNEQFF.